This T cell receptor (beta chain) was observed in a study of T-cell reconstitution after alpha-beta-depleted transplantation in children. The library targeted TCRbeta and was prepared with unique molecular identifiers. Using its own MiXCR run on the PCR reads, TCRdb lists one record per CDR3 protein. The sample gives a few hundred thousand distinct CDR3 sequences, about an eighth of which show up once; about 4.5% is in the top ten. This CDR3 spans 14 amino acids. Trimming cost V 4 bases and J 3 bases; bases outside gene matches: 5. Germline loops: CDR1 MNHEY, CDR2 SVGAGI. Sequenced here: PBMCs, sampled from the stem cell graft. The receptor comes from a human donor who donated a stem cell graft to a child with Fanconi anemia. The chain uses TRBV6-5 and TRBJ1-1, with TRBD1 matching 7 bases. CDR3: CASSLQGKDTEAFF. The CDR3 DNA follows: TGTGCCAGCAGTTTACAGGGGAAGGACACTGAAGCTTTCTTT.